This passage covers 18 T cell receptor beta chains from one sample sequenced in a study of Graves' ophthalmopathy and Graves' hyperthyroidism. The authors amplified TCR beta CDR3 regions, and they did so from RNA transcripts for repertoire sequencing. HTBI primers were employed in first-round RT-PCR, then a second-round multiplex PCR followed. One entry per CDR3 protein, called by TCRdb with MiXCR from the multiplex PCR reads. The top ten hold over 7.5% of the sample, which has around 470,000 distinct CDR3 sequences, roughly 14% seen once. Sequencing was carried out using blood. These receptors all come from a woman aged 25 to 45 with Graves' ophthalmopathy.

This clonotype was seen at least ten times. The chain links TRBV12-3 or TRBV12-4 to TRBJ1-2, with a possible D match to TRBD1 (5 bases). This CDR3 is 14 amino acids long. With 4 bases removed from V and 4 bases from J, the gap between germline ends came to 13 bases. DNA of the CDR3: TGTGCCAGCAGTTCCGGAGGGGAGAGCTATGGCTACACCTTC. Residues: CASSSGGESYGYTF.

The chain combines TRBV12-3 or TRBV12-4 with TRBJ1-2, with D possibly being TRBD1 (5 bases). This CDR3 comprises 12 residues. V was trimmed by 5 bases and J by 5 bases, leaving 9 bases between them. The CDR3 bases are TGTGCCAGCAGTCAGGACATTTATGGCTACACCTTC. Translation gives CASSQDIYGYTF.

This rearrangement joins TRBV18 to TRBJ1-1; D is unresolved. From germline, CDR1 is KGHSH and CDR2 LQKENI. The V end lost 4 bases, the J end lost 4 bases, and 13 bases lay between the germline ends. The CDR3 extends over 14 amino acids. CDR3 coding DNA: TGTGCCAGCTCACTCGACACAGAGTCCACTGAAGCTTTCTTT. Encoded protein: CASSLDTESTEAFF.

This clonotype was seen repeatedly, ten times or more. The rearrangement joins TRBV12-3 or TRBV12-4 to TRBJ1-1; possibly TRBD1 for D (6 bases). The V end was cut by 5 bases, the J end by 1 base, with 11 bases between. CDR3 size: 14 residues. The CDR3 region has the DNA TGTGCCAGCAGTCCTAACAGGGCGAACACTGAAGCTTTCTTT. Its protein is CASSPNRANTEAFF.

This clonotype was counted ten times or more. The CDR3 sequence is CASSEDGTSQYF. CDR3 nucleotides: TGTGCCAGCAGTGAAGATGGGACTTCCCAGTACTTC. J is TRBJ2-5 and V is TRBV2; TRBD2 is a possible D gene (6 bases). The V end was cut by 1 base, the J end by 9 bases, with 9 bases between. Germline CDR1 SNHLY, CDR2 FYNNEI. The CDR3 consists of 12 residues.

This chain connects TRBV11-2 to TRBJ1-2; D might be TRBD1 (6 bases). This CDR3 has 14 residues. Deletions cut 4 bases from V and 8 bases from J, with 17 bases between. The V gene's germline CDR1 is SGHAT and CDR2 FQNNGV. The CDR3 loop is CASSSWLEGDGYTF. In DNA, the CDR3 is TGTGCCAGCAGCTCATGGTTGGAGGGGGACGGCTACACCTTC.

In its sample, this clonotype was seen many times. This sequence joins TRBV9 and TRBJ1-1; possible D gene TRBD1, 6 bases. The CDR3 runs 14 residues. CDR1 is SGDLS, CDR2 YYNGEE, per germline. Deletions cut 0 bases from V and 2 bases from J, with 8 bases between. CDR3 in amino acids: CASSVDGTNTEAFF. The CDR3 DNA follows: TGTGCCAGCAGCGTAGACGGGACAAACACTGAAGCTTTCTTT. Based on the CDR3 plus reference TRBV9 and TRBJ1-1, the full variable domain is DSGVTQTPKHLITATGQRVTLRCSPRSGDLSVYWYQQSLDQGLQFLIQYYNGEERAKGNILERFSAQQFPDLHSELNLSSLELGDSALYFCASSVDGTNTEAFFGQGTRLTVV.

This clonotype occurred many times. This sequence joins TRBV20-1 and TRBJ2-5, with D perhaps assigned TRBD1 or TRBD2 (6 bases each). The V end was cut by 7 bases, the J end by 7 bases, with 16 bases between. The CDR3 contains 12 residues. Germline V gives CDR1 DFQATT, CDR2 SNEGSKA (reference sequence). CDR3 in amino acids: CSVLGGKGTQYF. As DNA, the CDR3 is TGCAGTGTGTTAGGGGGGAAAGGGACCCAGTACTTC.

The chain has TRBV30 and TRBJ1-5; the match to TRBD1 covers 11 bases. CDR3 length: 17 residues. From germline, CDR1 is GTSNPN and CDR2 SVGIG (reference sequence). Trimming at V came to 2 bases and at J to 6 bases, leaving 12 bases not matched to a gene. In nucleotides, the CDR3 is TGTGCCTGGAGTACCTGGACAGGGGGCGGATTTGCTCAGCCCCAGCATTTT. This encodes CAWSTWTGGGFAQPQHF.

This clonotype has a count of ten or more. This chain links TRBV7-3 with TRBJ2-7, with 8 bases matching TRBD1. This CDR3 has 15 amino acids. V trimming: 6 bases; J trimming: 3 bases; junction bases outside the gene matches: 10. In germline, CDR1 is SGHTA, CDR2 FQGTGA. The CDR3 loop reads CASSLTGTGDYEQYF. The CDR3 DNA sequence: TGTGCCAGCAGTCTTACTGGGACAGGAGACTACGAGCAGTACTTC.

The gene calls are TRBV18 and TRBJ1-2; 7 bases fit TRBD1. This CDR3 contains 15 residues. Germline V gene lookup returns CDR1 KGHSH and CDR2 LQKENI. V shed 2 bases and J 8 bases; nucleotides not matched to a gene: 11. CDR3 sequence (DNA): TGTGCCAGCTCACCAGATTCTGCAGGGGGAGGAGGCTACACCTTC. It specifies CASSPDSAGGGGYTF.

This clonotype was observed at least ten times. CDR3 bases: TGTGCCAGTAGTATGAGCCTAGCCGTTCTCTACGAGCAGTACTTC. Translating it yields CASSMSLAVLYEQYF. The chain carries TRBV19 and TRBJ2-7; TRBD2 might be the D (5 bases). The V end was cut by 3 bases, the J end by 3 bases, with 15 bases between. Germline loops: CDR1 LNHDA, CDR2 SQIVND (reference sequence). The CDR3 is made up of 15 amino acids.

A word on this clonotype: A clone one base away is much larger, so this may be a read error. V gene TRBV27 combines with J gene TRBJ1-1, with D perhaps TRBD1 (5 bases). The germline V gene encodes CDR1 MNHEY and CDR2 SMNVEV (reference sequence). This CDR3 has 15 amino acids. The CDR3 DNA reads as TGTGCCAGCAGTTTATTAACGGGCGGTGGGACTGAATCTTTCTTT. Translated, it gives CASSLLTGGGTESFF.

The rearrangement uses TRBV29-1 and TRBJ1-1; no clear D gene. CDR3 length equals 13 residues. V dropped 3 bases and J dropped 7 bases, with 15 bases sitting between them. CDR1 SQVTM and CDR2 ANQGSEA come from the germline V gene. For the CDR3, the DNA is TGCAGCGTTGAGAGTTGGCAGCGGGGTGAAGCTTTCTTT. Translating gives CSVESWQRGEAFF.

This clonotype was detected ten times or more. The chain has TRBV20-1 and TRBJ2-4; unclear D gene. This CDR3 contains 10 residues. Germline values: CDR1 DFQATT, CDR2 SNEGSKA (reference sequence). Trimming removed 4 bases from V and 3 bases from J, with 1 base in between. The CDR3 is CSANKNIQYF. As DNA, the CDR3 is TGCAGTGCTAACAAAAACATTCAGTACTTC.

The CDR3 coding sequence is TGTGCCAGTACGACCATCCCCTATGGCTACACCTTC. This translates into CASTTIPYGYTF. The V and J genes are TRBV19 and TRBJ1-2; D is uncertain. Germline V gene lookup returns CDR1 LNHDA and CDR2 SQIVND (reference sequence). The CDR3 consists of 12 residues. The V and J ends lost 7 bases and 4 bases respectively, with 10 bases between them. The whole variable domain, remainder taken from reference TRBV19 and TRBJ1-2, is DGGITQSPKYLFRKEGQNVTLSCEQNLNHDAMYWYRQDPGQGLRLIYYSQIVNDFQKGDIAEGYSVSREKKESFPLTVTSAQKNPTAFYLCASTTIPYGYTFGSGTRLTVV.

This clonotype has at least ten counts. The chain is built from TRBV6-5 and TRBJ1-5; possibly TRBD1 for D (5 bases). CDR3 length: 13 residues. V gave up 8 bases and J gave up 3 bases, with 11 bases separating them. CDR1 and CDR2 (germline): MNHEY, SVGAGI. CDR3 nucleotides: TGTGCCAGCGGCAGGGTTGACAATCAGCCCCAGCATTTT. Translated: CASGRVDNQPQHF.

This clonotype was picked up a small number of times. This chain links TRBV13 with TRBJ2-7; TRBD2 aligns across 10 bases. Germline values: CDR1 PRHDT, CDR2 FYEKMQ (reference sequence). With V trimmed by 1 base and J by 4 bases, 7 bases remained unmatched. The CDR3 totals 16 residues. CDR3 in amino acids: CASSLERSSGGYEQYF. In DNA form, the CDR3 reads TGTGCCAGCAGCTTAGAGCGGTCTAGCGGGGGATACGAGCAGTACTTC.